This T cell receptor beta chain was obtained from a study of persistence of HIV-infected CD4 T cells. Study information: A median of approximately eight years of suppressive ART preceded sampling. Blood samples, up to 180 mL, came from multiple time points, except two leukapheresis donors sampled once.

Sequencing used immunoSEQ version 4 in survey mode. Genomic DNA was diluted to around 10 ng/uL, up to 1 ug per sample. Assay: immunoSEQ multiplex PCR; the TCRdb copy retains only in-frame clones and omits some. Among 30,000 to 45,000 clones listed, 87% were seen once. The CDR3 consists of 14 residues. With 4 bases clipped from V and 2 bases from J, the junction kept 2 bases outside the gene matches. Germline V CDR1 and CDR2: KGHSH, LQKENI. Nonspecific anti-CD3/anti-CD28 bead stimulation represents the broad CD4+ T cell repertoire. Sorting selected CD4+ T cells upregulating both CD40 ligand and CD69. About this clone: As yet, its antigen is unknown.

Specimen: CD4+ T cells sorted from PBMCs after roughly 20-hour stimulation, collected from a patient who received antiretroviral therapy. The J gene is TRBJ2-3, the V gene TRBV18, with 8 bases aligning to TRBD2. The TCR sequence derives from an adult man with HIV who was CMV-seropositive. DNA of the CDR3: TGTGCCAGCTCACGACTAGCGCACACAGATACGCAGTATTTT. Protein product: CASSRLAHTDTQYF.